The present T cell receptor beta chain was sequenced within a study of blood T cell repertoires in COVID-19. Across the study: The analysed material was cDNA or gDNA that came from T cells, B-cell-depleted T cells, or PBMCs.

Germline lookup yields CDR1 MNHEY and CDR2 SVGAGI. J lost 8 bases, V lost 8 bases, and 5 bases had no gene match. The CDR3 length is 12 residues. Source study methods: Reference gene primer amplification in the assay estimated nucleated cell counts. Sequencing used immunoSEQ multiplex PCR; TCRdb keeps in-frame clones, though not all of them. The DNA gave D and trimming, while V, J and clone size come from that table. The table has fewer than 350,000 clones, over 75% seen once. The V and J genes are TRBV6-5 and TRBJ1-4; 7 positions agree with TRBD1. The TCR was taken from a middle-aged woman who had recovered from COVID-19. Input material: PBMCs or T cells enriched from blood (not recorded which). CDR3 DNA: TGTGCCAGCGGAATACAGGGGGAAAAACTGTTTTTT. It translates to CASGIQGEKLFF.